This T cell receptor (beta chain) was documented in a study of human T cells and chemical hapten exposure. The CDR3 totals 14 residues. The germline V gene has CDR1 KGHSH and CDR2 LQKENI. Trimming shortened V by 0 bases and J by 3 bases, and 8 bases separated the two germline ends. This clonotype was found a few times. MiXCR was run by TCRdb on the RACE reads, yielding one entry per CDR3 protein. The sample has some 340,000 distinct CDR3 sequences; under 8% are singletons. Sample time point: patch test 1, 2 weeks after DPC sensitization. Treatment reported: therapeutic diphenylcyclopropenone sensitization with weekly scalp DPC.

The TCR sequence derives from a woman between 18 and 29 years old with alopecia areata. Some clones in this sample may be carry-over from other donors' samples. This chain joins TRBV18 and TRBJ1-2, with D uncertain. The sequencing used whole blood, collected in connection with sensitization to the hapten diphenylcyclopropenone (DPC). CDR3 in amino acids: CASSPPSEDYGYTF. The DNA of the CDR3 is TGTGCCAGCTCACCACCGTCGGAGGACTATGGCTACACCTTC.